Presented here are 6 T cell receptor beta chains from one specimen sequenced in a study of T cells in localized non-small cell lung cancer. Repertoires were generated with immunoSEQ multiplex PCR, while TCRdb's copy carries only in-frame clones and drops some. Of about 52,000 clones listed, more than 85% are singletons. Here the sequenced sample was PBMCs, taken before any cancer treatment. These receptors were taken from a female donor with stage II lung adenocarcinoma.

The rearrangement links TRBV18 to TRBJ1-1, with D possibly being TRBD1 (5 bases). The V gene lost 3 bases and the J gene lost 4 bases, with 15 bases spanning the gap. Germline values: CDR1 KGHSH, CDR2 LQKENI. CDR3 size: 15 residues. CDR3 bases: TGTGCCAGCTCACCCCCGGCAGGGTGGAGCACTGAAGCTTTCTTT. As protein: CASSPPAGWSTEAFF.

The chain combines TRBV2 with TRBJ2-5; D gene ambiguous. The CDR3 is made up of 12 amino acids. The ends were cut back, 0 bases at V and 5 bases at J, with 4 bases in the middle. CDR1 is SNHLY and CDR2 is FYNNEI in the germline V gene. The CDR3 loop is CASSEAGETQYF. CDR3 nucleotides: TGTGCCAGCAGTGAAGCGGGGGAGACCCAGTACTTC.

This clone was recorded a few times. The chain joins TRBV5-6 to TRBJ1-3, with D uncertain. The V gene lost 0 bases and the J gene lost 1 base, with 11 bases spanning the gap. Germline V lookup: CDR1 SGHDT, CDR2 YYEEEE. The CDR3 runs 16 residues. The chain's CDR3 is CASSLAPTTSGNTIYF. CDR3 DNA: TGTGCCAGCAGCTTGGCTCCGACTACTTCTGGAAACACCATATATTTT.

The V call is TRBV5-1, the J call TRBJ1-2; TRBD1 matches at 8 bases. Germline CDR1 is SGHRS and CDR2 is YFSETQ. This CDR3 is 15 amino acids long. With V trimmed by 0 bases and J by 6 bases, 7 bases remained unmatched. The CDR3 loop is CASSLDQGAGNGYTF. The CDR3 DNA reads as TGCGCCAGCAGCTTGGATCAGGGGGCTGGGAATGGCTACACCTTC.

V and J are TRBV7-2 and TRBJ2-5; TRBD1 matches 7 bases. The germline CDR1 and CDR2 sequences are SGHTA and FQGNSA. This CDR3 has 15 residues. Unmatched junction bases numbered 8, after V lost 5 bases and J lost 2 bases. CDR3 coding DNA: TGTGCCAGCAGCCCCCGGGACAGACCACAAGAGACCCAGTACTTC. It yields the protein CASSPRDRPQETQYF. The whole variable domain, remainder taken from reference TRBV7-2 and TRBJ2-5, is GAGVSQSPSNKVTEKGKDVELRCDPISGHTALYWYRQSLGQGLEFLIYFQGNSAPDKSGLPSDRFSAERTGGSVSTLTIQRTQQEDSAVYLCASSPRDRPQETQYFGPGTRLLVL.

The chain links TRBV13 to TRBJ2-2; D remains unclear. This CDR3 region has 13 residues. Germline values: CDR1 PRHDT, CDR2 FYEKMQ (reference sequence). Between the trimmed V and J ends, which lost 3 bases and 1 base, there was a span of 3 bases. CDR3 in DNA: TGTGCCAGCAGCTTGGGGAACACCGGGGAGCTGTTTTTT. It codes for CASSLGNTGELFF.